Listed below are T cell receptor beta chains from one sample, sequenced in a study of CD8 T cells in Susac syndrome. TCRdb ran MiXCR on the immunoSEQ multiplex PCR reads and lists one entry per CDR3 protein. The data show 150,000 to 200,000 distinct CDR3 sequences, 90% to 95% seen once. Sequencing used CD4+ T cells from PBMCs. The source is a human donor in good health. Both conserved end residues are part of each CDR3. Each record gives: clone size, V gene, D gene, J gene, CDR3 protein, CDR3 DNA. A D gene is named only where the DNA matches it firmly. The size field is filled for only some rows; it gives once, few, many or a size class.

>.|TRBV2|.|TRBJ2-2
CASSNRWGTGELFF
TGTGCCAGCAGTAATAGATGGGGCACCGGGGAGCTGTTTTTT
>.|TRBV3-1|.|TRBJ2-5
CASSQDGETQYF
TGTGCCAGCAGCCAAGATGGAGAGACCCAGTACTTC
>.|TRBV20-1|.|TRBJ1-6
CSASVGRSDSPLHF
TGCAGTGCTTCAGTCGGCAGATCGGATTCACCCCTCCACTTT
>.|TRBV5-1|TRBD1|TRBJ2-5
CASSAEDRGLETQYF
TGCGCCAGCAGCGCGGAGGACAGGGGTCTCGAGACCCAGTACTTC
>.|TRBV5-1|TRBD2|TRBJ2-2
CASNFLTSDTGELFF
TGCGCCAGCAACTTTTTGACTAGCGACACCGGGGAGCTGTTTTTT
>.|TRBV12-3/TRBV12-4|.|TRBJ1-5
CASSFFNRQPQHF
TGTGCCAGCAGTTTTTTCAACAGGCAGCCCCAGCATTTT
>.|TRBV10-3|.|TRBJ1-1
CAISESSQRAFF
TGTGCCATCAGTGAGTCGTCACAGAGGGCTTTCTTT
>.|TRBV7-2|.|TRBJ1-2
CASSLVTGNYGYTF
TGTGCCAGCAGCTTAGTTACGGGTAACTATGGCTACACCTTC
>.|TRBV9|.|TRBJ2-1
CASSVEPSSYNEQFF
TGTGCCAGCAGCGTAGAACCGAGCTCCTACAATGAGCAGTTCTTC
>once|TRBV5-4|TRBD2|TRBJ2-1
CASRVSSGGAGNEQFF
TGTGCCAGCAGGGTATCTAGCGGGGGGGCGGGAAATGAGCAGTTCTTC
>.|TRBV7-2|.|TRBJ2-7
CASSLASAASSYEQYF
TGTGCCAGCAGCTTAGCGTCGGCAGCCAGCTCCTACGAGCAGTACTTC
>.|TRBV10-3|.|TRBJ1-1
CAISGAAEAFF
TGTGCCATCAGTGGAGCGGCTGAAGCTTTCTTT
>.|TRBV28|.|TRBJ2-6
CASSLFGGSGANVLTF
TGTGCCAGCAGTTTATTTGGGGGCTCTGGGGCCAACGTCCTGACTTTC
>.|TRBV20-1|.|TRBJ2-4
CSARRPGLAKNIQYF
TGCAGTGCTAGGAGACCGGGACTAGCCAAAAACATTCAGTACTTC
>.|TRBV7-2|.|TRBJ1-3
CASTSGFSGNTIYF
TGTGCCAGCACTTCAGGGTTCTCTGGAAACACCATATATTTT
>.|TRBV5-1|TRBD1|TRBJ2-2
CASSQDRVGTGELFF
TGCGCCAGCAGCCAGGACAGGGTGGGGACCGGGGAGCTGTTTTTT
>.|TRBV14|.|TRBJ2-5
CASSPMRGTQYF
TGTGCCAGCAGCCCTATGAGGGGGACCCAGTACTTC
>.|TRBV7-9|TRBD1|TRBJ1-4
CASSAGQGAEKLFF
TGTGCCAGCAGCGCGGGACAGGGGGCAGAAAAACTGTTTTTT
>.|TRBV6-5|.|TRBJ1-6
CASSSNGGGNSPLHF
TGTGCCAGCAGTTCTAATGGGGGAGGTAATTCACCCCTCCACTTT
>.|TRBV20-1|.|TRBJ1-6
CSARGAGRASSPLHF
TGCAGTGCTAGAGGAGCTGGCAGGGCCAGTTCACCCCTCCACTTT
>.|TRBV29-1|TRBD2|TRBJ2-1
CSVQRGPDEQFF
TGCAGCGTGCAGCGGGGTCCCGATGAGCAGTTCTTC
>.|TRBV7-2|TRBD2|TRBJ2-3
CASSAQMTSADTQYF
TGTGCCAGCAGCGCGCAAATGACTAGCGCAGATACGCAGTATTTT
>.|TRBV12-3/TRBV12-4|.|TRBJ2-2
CASSLAQTASGELFF
TGTGCCAGCAGTTTAGCGCAGACAGCGTCCGGGGAGCTGTTTTTT
>.|TRBV5-4|.|TRBJ2-5
CASSSQGGEETQYF
TGTGCCAGCAGCTCACAAGGGGGGGAAGAGACCCAGTACTTC
>.|TRBV2|.|TRBJ1-1
CASSGGRGVRDTEAFF
TGTGCCAGCAGTGGGGGCAGGGGTGTTAGGGACACTGAAGCTTTCTTT
>once|TRBV7-9|.|TRBJ1-6
CASSFGDGVRSPLHF
TGTGCCAGCAGCTTCGGGGACGGTGTACGATCACCCCTCCACTTT
>.|TRBV18|.|TRBJ1-1
CASSPRKGHAFF
TGTGCCAGCTCACCACGGAAGGGCCACGCTTTCTTT
>.|TRBV9|TRBD2|TRBJ2-1
CASSALGLAGHSSYNEQFF
TGTGCCAGCAGCGCCTTGGGACTAGCGGGGCATAGCTCCTACAATGAGCAGTTCTTC
>.|TRBV27|TRBD1|TRBJ1-2
CASWDRGRGGYTF
TGTGCCAGCTGGGACAGGGGAAGGGGTGGCTACACCTTC
>few|TRBV19|TRBD1|TRBJ2-5
CASSVQGAGETQYF
TGTGCCAGTAGTGTACAGGGGGCGGGCGAGACCCAGTACTTC
>.|TRBV20-1|.|TRBJ2-1
CSALRGAMIYNEQFF
TGCAGTGCCCTCCGGGGGGCGATGATTTACAATGAGCAGTTCTTC
>.|TRBV29-1|.|TRBJ1-1
CSVDTWGGTEAFF
TGCAGCGTCGATACCTGGGGGGGGACTGAAGCTTTCTTT
>once|TRBV29-1|.|TRBJ1-1
CSVEVGTGTEAFF
TGCAGCGTTGAAGTAGGAACGGGCACTGAAGCTTTCTTT
>.|TRBV7-8|.|TRBJ2-2
CASSQIRGGELFF
TGTGCCAGCAGCCAGATCAGGGGCGGGGAGCTGTTTTTT
>.|TRBV2|TRBD1|TRBJ1-2
CASSEGMGQSLYGYTF
TGTGCCAGCAGTGAAGGTATGGGACAGAGTCTCTATGGCTACACCTTC
>.|TRBV7-2|.|TRBJ1-6
CASSPRNSPLHF
TGTGCCAGCAGCCCCAGGAATTCACCCCTCCACTTT
>.|TRBV7-2|TRBD2|TRBJ2-3
CASSRRSGGPTDTQYF
TGTGCCAGCAGCCGAAGGAGCGGGGGCCCCACAGATACGCAGTATTTT
>.|TRBV18|.|TRBJ2-3
CASSPVGASTDTQYF
TGTGCCAGCTCACCAGTGGGGGCAAGCACAGATACGCAGTATTTT
>.|TRBV28|.|TRBJ2-2
CASSVIGAGSNTGELFF
TGTGCCAGCAGTGTTATTGGTGCTGGGTCGAACACCGGGGAGCTGTTTTTT
>.|TRBV7-9|.|TRBJ2-3
CASRAIDTQYF
TGTGCCAGCAGAGCCATAGATACGCAGTATTTT
>.|TRBV28|.|TRBJ2-4
CASSSQNIQYF
TGTGCCAGCAGTTCCCAAAACATTCAGTACTTC